The 30 T cell receptor beta chains given below trace back to one sample, sequenced in a study of regulatory T cells in long-lasting Graves disease. Relying on iRepertoire HTBI primers and Arm-PCR of CDR3 regions, the team built TCR beta libraries. TCRdb passed the multiplex PCR reads through MiXCR, listing each CDR3 protein once. The repertoire includes 300,000 to 400,000 distinct CDR3 sequences, less than 20% of them detected once, and 29% sits in the top ten. Indicated time point: persistent/refractory GD, antithyroid drugs over 5 years with positive TRAb. PBMCs were the source of the RNA used for TCR sequencing. The sample was peripheral blood mononuclear cells (PBMCs), taken when the disease was refractory, from a patient treated with antithyroid drugs. The receptor source for this set is a female donor with Graves disease.

This clonotype has more than one count but fewer than ten. The chain links TRBV5-8 to TRBJ2-5; no clear D gene. Germline V gives CDR1 SGHTS, CDR2 YDEGEE. V was clipped by 2 bases and J by 4 bases, with 9 bases between them. The CDR3 sequence is 13 residues long. Here the CDR3 reads CASSFQAGETQYF. In DNA, the CDR3 is TGTGCCAGCAGCTTTCAGGCTGGAGAGACCCAGTACTTC.

A remark on this clonotype: A much larger clone lies one base from this, so it may be a read error. This CDR3 fails to terminate in the conserved phenylalanine or tryptophan, so it likely reflects a read error. The chain combines TRBV7-8 with TRBJ2-4, with D maybe TRBD2 (6 bases). Looked up from germline, CDR1 is SGHVS and CDR2 is FQNEAQ. V was pared by 2 bases and J by 8 bases, with 19 bases between. The CDR3 totals 16 residues. The CDR3: CASSLQGRRRADIQYY. CDR3 bases: TGTGCCAGCAGCTTACAGGGTAGACGGAGGGCCGACATTCAGTACTAC.

There are many counts of this clonotype. The CDR3 DNA is TGTGCCAGCGTGCCGTCCCCGCCGAACAGGGAATATGAAGCTTTCTTT. Encoded protein: CASVPSPPNREYEAFF. V and J are TRBV7-9 and TRBJ1-1, with D possibly TRBD1 on 6 matching bases. The CDR3 contains 16 residues. Trimming left V 8 bases short and J 7 bases short, with 26 bases between. CDR1 and CDR2 (germline): SEHNR, FQNEAQ (reference sequence).

V is TRBV30 and J is TRBJ2-6, with D unresolved. The CDR3 runs to 18 residues. Trimming took 4 bases from V and 0 from J, leaving 19 bases between them. CDR1 is GTSNPN and CDR2 is SVGIG in the germline V gene (reference sequence). CDR3 protein: CAWNSVWSSSSGANVLTF. CDR3 DNA sequence: TGTGCCTGGAATTCCGTGTGGAGCTCGAGCTCTGGGGCCAACGTCCTGACTTTC.

This clonotype was seen ten or more times. This chain links TRBV12-3 or TRBV12-4 with TRBJ1-2; D is possibly TRBD1 (6 bases). Trimming shortened V by 6 bases and J by 8 bases, and 19 bases separated the two germline ends. The CDR3 extends over 14 amino acids. CDR3 protein: CASSPAREGVGYTF. DNA of the CDR3: TGTGCCAGCAGCCCGGCACGGGAGGGGGTCGGCTACACCTTC.

V usage is TRBV24-1 and J usage is TRBJ1-6; D ambiguous. From germline, CDR1 is KGHDR and CDR2 SFDVKD. Trimming left V 5 bases short and J 7 bases short, with 8 bases between. This CDR3 is 13 amino acids long. CDR3 bases: TGTGCCACCAGTGGAGGGAAAAATTCACCCCTCCACTTT. Encoded protein: CATSGGKNSPLHF.

This clonotype turned up a few times. J is TRBJ1-1 and V is TRBV12-3 or TRBV12-4; perhaps TRBD1 as D (6 bases). V shed 5 bases and J shed 2 bases, with 12 bases lying between them. The CDR3 totals 14 residues. This CDR3 is CASSPDRPNTEAFF. DNA of the CDR3: TGTGCCAGCAGTCCCGACAGGCCTAACACTGAAGCTTTCTTT.

This clonotype has at least ten counts. The V and J genes are TRBV11-2 and TRBJ1-4; no firm D call. With 4 bases removed from V and 6 bases from J, the gap between germline ends came to 18 bases. Germline CDR1 reads SGHAT; CDR2 reads FQNNGV. The CDR3 loop spans 16 amino acids. CDR3 residues: CASSSLYTMIDEKLFF. CDR3 DNA sequence: TGTGCCAGCAGCTCACTATACACGATGATTGATGAAAAACTGTTTTTT. Full variable domain (outside the CDR3, taken from reference TRBV11-2 and TRBJ1-4): EAGVAQSPRYKIIEKRQSVAFWCNPISGHATLYWYQQILGQGPKLLIQFQNNGVVDDSQLPKDRFSAERLKGVDSTLKIQPAKLEDSAVYLCASSSLYTMIDEKLFFGSGTQLSVL.

The genes are TRBV12-3 or TRBV12-4 and TRBJ2-7, with a tentative D call TRBD2 (5 bases). V lost 6 bases and J lost 4, with 16 bases in between. The CDR3 is made up of 14 amino acids. The CDR3 region is CASSSFVSGYEQYF. The DNA for the CDR3 is TGTGCCAGCAGCTCGTTTGTAAGCGGATACGAGCAGTACTTC.

This clonotype has ten or more counts. The chain joins TRBV2 to TRBJ1-6; TRBD1 might be the D (5 bases). The CDR3 sequence is 11 residues long. Trimming pared 7 bases from V and 10 bases from J, leaving 8 bases between. Germline V gene data show CDR1 as SNHLY and CDR2 as FYNNEI. CDR3 loop: CASNQGSPLHF. CDR3 sequence (DNA): TGTGCCAGCAATCAGGGCTCACCCCTCCACTTT.

This clonotype has only a few counts. This chain uses TRBV12-3 or TRBV12-4 with TRBJ2-7; 7 bases agree with TRBD1. V gave up 2 bases and J gave up 2 bases; unmatched junction bases: 9. CDR3 length equals 16 residues. CDR3 sequence (DNA): TGTGCCAGCAGTTTAAGTTACAGGGGCCCTCCCTACGAGCAGTACTTC. This gives the protein CASSLSYRGPPYEQYF.

In DNA form, the CDR3 reads TGTGCCAGCACGTTCAACTCTGGAAACACCATATATTTT. Its protein is CASTFNSGNTIYF. The rearrangement joins TRBV5-4 to TRBJ1-3; D not certain. Germline CDR1 reads SGHNT; CDR2 reads YYREEE (reference sequence). Trimming removed 6 bases from V and 0 bases from J, with 7 bases in between. The CDR3 runs 13 residues.

This clonotype came up many times. The chain links TRBV12-3 or TRBV12-4 to TRBJ1-2, with TRBD1 identical over 11 bases. The CDR3 length is 15 residues. The V segment lost 5 bases and the J segment 6 bases; nucleotides outside the gene matches: 8. The CDR3 protein is CASSRTGQGVDGYTF. DNA for the CDR3: TGTGCCAGCAGTCGCACGGGACAGGGGGTTGATGGCTACACCTTC.

This chain uses TRBV30 with TRBJ2-3, with TRBD2 matching 7 bases. With 3 bases clipped from V and 3 bases from J, the junction kept 18 bases outside the gene matches. The germline V gene has CDR1 GTSNPN and CDR2 SVGIG (reference sequence). This CDR3 spans 18 amino acids. CDR3 DNA sequence: TGTGCCTGGAGACCGTCTCCTTTCGCGGGAGTGTCAACAGATACGCAGTATTTT. Residues: CAWRPSPFAGVSTDTQYF.

This clonotype was observed a handful of times. The V call is TRBV7-9, the J call TRBJ2-2; 9 bases align to TRBD2. Germline V gene data show CDR1 as SEHNR and CDR2 as FQNEAQ (reference sequence). This CDR3 is 16 amino acids long. J gave up 0 bases and V 5 bases, and 4 bases lay outside the gene matches. The CDR3 reads CASSQSGRSNTGELFF. CDR3 nucleotide sequence: TGTGCCAGCAGCCAGAGCGGGAGGTCGAACACCGGGGAGCTGTTTTTT.

This clonotype was recorded a few times. The chain couples TRBV10-2 to TRBJ1-1; D gene unclear. This CDR3 is built from 14 residues. V was shortened by 6 bases and J by 1 base, with 12 bases between the two germline ends. In germline, CDR1 is WSHSY, CDR2 SAAADI. The CDR3 here is CASSVQDWNTEAFF. The CDR3 DNA sequence: TGCGCCAGCAGCGTCCAGGATTGGAACACTGAAGCTTTCTTT.

This clonotype was counted many times. The chain uses TRBV19 and TRBJ1-2; weak D call: TRBD1 (5 bases). The length of the CDR3 is 14 residues. The V gene's germline CDR1 is LNHDA and CDR2 SQIVND (reference sequence). V was pared by 6 bases and J by 8 bases, with 19 bases between. The CDR3 spells CASSPQTDTSGYTF. As DNA, the CDR3 is TGTGCCAGTAGCCCTCAGACAGACACGAGCGGCTACACCTTC.

This clonotype was found many times. V is TRBV12-3 or TRBV12-4 and J is TRBJ1-2; D gene uncertain. CDR3 length equals 16 residues. The V end lost 6 bases, the J end lost 7 bases, and 24 bases lay between the germline ends. CDR3 loop: CASSLTLTGGPSGYTF. In nucleotides, the CDR3 is TGTGCCAGCAGCTTAACCTTGACCGGAGGACCGTCTGGCTACACCTTC.

This clonotype was seen once. V usage is TRBV11-2 and J usage is TRBJ2-3, with 9 bases fitting TRBD2. The V gene end was trimmed by 2 bases and the J gene end by 0 bases; junction bases not matched to a gene: 3. CDR1 and CDR2 (germline): SGHAT, FQNNGV. This CDR3 is 16 amino acids long. This CDR3 reads CASSLKAGGSTDTQYF. CDR3 DNA sequence: TGTGCCAGCAGCTTAAAAGCGGGGGGAAGCACAGATACGCAGTATTTT.

V gene TRBV9 combines with J gene TRBJ1-2; 7 bases are shared with TRBD1. The CDR3 extends over 14 amino acids. With 3 bases clipped from V and 8 bases from J, the junction kept 10 bases outside the gene matches. Germline V gene lookup returns CDR1 SGDLS and CDR2 YYNGEE. DNA for the CDR3: TGTGCCAGCAGCGCCCGATTGGGACAGATGGGCTACACCTTC. Translation gives CASSARLGQMGYTF.

V is TRBV7-9 and J is TRBJ2-1, with TRBD1 as a possible D gene (6 bases). The CDR3 loop spans 13 amino acids. The germline V and J ends were trimmed by 1 base and 10 bases, with 11 bases remaining between them. Germline V gene lookup returns CDR1 SEHNR and CDR2 FQNEAQ (reference sequence). The CDR3 coding sequence is TGTGCCAGCAGCTTAGAAGGGGGACGGGAGCAGTTCTTC. Its translation: CASSLEGGREQFF.

This clonotype turned up a few times. This rearrangement joins TRBV10-3 to TRBJ2-7, with 11 nucleotides matching TRBD2. Germline V CDR1 and CDR2: ENHRY, SYGVKD. The CDR3 consists of 20 residues. The junction had 20 bases not matched to a gene; V was cut back by 6 bases and J by 1 base. Here the CDR3 reads CAISVHPYPSLAGVSYEQYF. As DNA, the CDR3 is TGTGCCATCAGCGTTCATCCATATCCCTCACTAGCGGGAGTTTCCTACGAGCAGTACTTC.

This clonotype was detected only a few times. The rearrangement joins TRBV10-3 to TRBJ2-7; D gene unclear. The germline CDR1 and CDR2 sequences are ENHRY and SYGVKD. V lost 0 bases and J 6 bases, leaving 9 bases between the germline ends. The CDR3 contains 13 residues. The CDR3 sequence: CAISESKSTEQYF. In nucleotides, the CDR3 is TGTGCCATCAGTGAGTCGAAATCGACCGAGCAGTACTTC.

The V gene is TRBV7-8, the J gene TRBJ2-7; 9 bases line up with TRBD2. This CDR3 has 21 residues. Germline V lookup: CDR1 SGHVS, CDR2 FQNEAQ. The junction had 21 bases not matched to a gene; V was cut back by 1 base and J by 2 bases. The CDR3 bases are TGTGCCAGCAGCTTAGACGTGTTTGTAGCGGGAGATTACTCACCCACCTACGAGCAGTACTTC. Translated: CASSLDVFVAGDYSPTYEQYF.

This clonotype occurred many times. The V call is TRBV28, the J call TRBJ1-4; TRBD1 might be the D (6 bases). The CDR3 consists of 15 residues. Germline CDR1 is MDHEN and CDR2 is SYDVKM. V lost 7 bases and J 4 bases, leaving 16 bases between the germline ends. In nucleotides, the CDR3 is TGTGCCAGCACCTCCGGAGACAGGATTAATGAAAAACTGTTTTTT. Its translation: CASTSGDRINEKLFF. Supplemented by reference TRBV28 and TRBJ1-4, the full variable domain reads DVKVTQSSRYLVKRTGEKVFLECVQDMDHENMFWYRQDPGLGLRLIYFSYDVKMKEKGDIPEGYSVSREKKERFSLILESASTNQTSMYLCASTSGDRINEKLFFGSGTQLSVL.

This clonotype was seen many times. V and J are TRBV15 and TRBJ1-1; D uncertain. The V end lost 5 bases, the J end lost 6 bases, and 13 bases lay between the germline ends. CDR3 length equals 13 residues. Looked up from germline, CDR1 is LNHNV and CDR2 is YYDKDF (reference sequence). The CDR3 nucleotides are TGTGCCACCAGCCTTCTGAGAGGGTCTGAAGCTTTCTTT. This gives the protein CATSLLRGSEAFF.

This clonotype has a count of ten or more. The gene calls are TRBV7-2 and TRBJ1-5, with no clear D. V lost 5 bases and J 3 bases, leaving 8 bases between the germline ends. Germline V gene data show CDR1 as SGHTA and CDR2 as FQGNSA. The CDR3 has 13 amino acids. This chain's CDR3 is CASSRRNNQPQHF. In nucleotides, the CDR3 is TGTGCCAGCAGCCGTCGGAACAATCAGCCCCAGCATTTT.

CDR3 protein: CASGQQPGATNEKLFF. The CDR3 DNA reads TGCGCCAGCGGGCAACAGCCGGGGGCAACTAATGAAAAACTGTTTTTT. The chain uses TRBV5-1 and TRBJ1-4; D may be TRBD1 (5 bases). Trimming shortened V by 7 bases and J by 0 bases, and 16 bases separated the two germline ends. The CDR3 consists of 16 residues. The germline CDR1 and CDR2 sequences are SGHRS and YFSETQ.

The chain employs TRBV11-2 and TRBJ2-4; D might be TRBD1 (5 bases). Germline lookup yields CDR1 SGHAT and CDR2 FQNNGV. The CDR3 has 18 amino acids. The V and J ends lost 3 bases and 5 bases respectively, with 23 bases between them. CDR3 nucleotide sequence: TGTGCCAGCAGCTTCCCCCCCGATTGGTTTGGGGCCCAAAACATTCAGTACTTC. Amino acid sequence: CASSFPPDWFGAQNIQYF.

This clonotype was seen at least ten times. The J gene is TRBJ1-5, the V gene TRBV6-1; TRBD1 matches at 10 bases. Trimming at V came to 9 bases and at J to 2 bases, leaving 10 bases not matched to a gene. CDR1 and CDR2 (germline): MNHNS, SASEGT. There are 16 residues in the CDR3. CDR3 sequence (DNA): TGTGCCAGTCGGACAGGGGGGCGTTGGGGCAATCAGCCCCAGCATTTT. It yields the protein CASRTGGRWGNQPQHF.